This T cell receptor beta chain was retrieved from a study of T-cell memory formation after mild COVID-19. Background on the study: Clusters were largely donor specific. Study-wide results and limits: Memory cells collected pre-infection included some clones that later responded, suggesting cross-reactive memory joined. Day 15 to 85 contracting clones showed balanced CD4/CD8; day 15 to 37 expanders favored CD4+.

This clonotype was counted between two and nine times. As yet, its antigen is unknown. The CDR3 is 14 residues long. CDR1 is MRHNA and CDR2 is SNTAGT in the germline V gene. Trimming took 4 bases from V and 1 from J, leaving 10 bases between them. TCRdb itself ran the 5' RACE reads through MiXCR, one entry per CDR3 protein. The sample consists of under 600,000 distinct CDR3 sequences, about 22% of them appearing once. The V gene is TRBV6-4, the J gene TRBJ1-1, with unresolved D. The TCR was taken from an adult woman who had mild COVID-19 (a few samples of this study predate the infection). Cell type and time point are not known. Sequencing used PBMCs or a T cell subset sorted from them (not recorded which). CDR3 DNA: TGTGCCAGCAGTGCGGCATCGGGGAACACTGAAGCTTTCTTT. It specifies CASSAASGNTEAFF.